This TCR beta chain was documented in a study of blood T cell repertoires in COVID-19. The CDR3 consists of 13 residues. Trimming took 3 bases from V and 6 from J, leaving 10 bases between them. Germline V gives CDR1 SGHDT, CDR2 YYEEEE. Methods used by the authors: By means of reference gene primer amplification, nucleated cell counts were estimated. Sequenced by immunoSEQ multiplex PCR; TCRdb stores in-frame clones only, minus some. V and J calls and clone size are copied from that table; D and trimming were computed from the DNA. The sample carries about 190,000 clones, 82% recorded once. The sequencing input was peripheral blood. The chain recombines TRBV5-6 with TRBJ2-1, with D unresolved. The sequence was obtained from a woman aged 55-69 years with COVID-19, enrolled during active disease. The CDR3 sequence: CASSSGRGNEQFF. CDR3 sequence (DNA): TGTGCCAGCAGCTCTGGCCGCGGCAATGAGCAGTTCTTC.